This TCR beta chain originates from a study of blood T cell repertoires in COVID-19. Study overall: Samples of COVID-19 (acute and convalescent) were obtained from the United States, Italy and Spain. PBMCs, B-cell-depleted T cells, or T cells were the source of the cDNA or gDNA that made up the material.

V was cut by 3 bases and J by 3 bases, with 12 bases left in between. Per the germline V gene, CDR1 is MNHEY and CDR2 is SVGEGT. The CDR3 is 15 residues long. Original handling: Nucleated cell counts were estimated from reference gene primer amplification. Profiled with immunoSEQ multiplex PCR; TCRdb holds only in-frame clones, not every one. Clone size and the V and J calls come from that table; the DNA yielded D and trimming. The sample consists of around 81,000 clones, roughly four fifths of them appearing once. The clonotype comes from a human donor in a cohort sampled during active COVID-19. The sample was peripheral blood. The chain recombines TRBV6-2 or TRBV6-3 with TRBJ1-5, with D maybe TRBD1 (5 bases). The CDR3 DNA reads TGTGCCAGCAGTTATAAAGGGGTCGTCAATCAGCCCCAGCATTTT. As protein: CASSYKGVVNQPQHF.